This T cell receptor (beta chain) came from a study of cytomegalovirus exposure and HLA in healthy donors. The study's findings and limits: Later analysis suggested links between common viral pathogens and several top significant clusters. Earlier analysis yielded a pattern in which most TCR beta V segments were productive about 90% or about 30% of the time. As immune exposure information, only CMV serostatus was available.

It was with 60 Vbeta and 13 Jbeta primers that the PCR ran. The repertoire was sequenced with immunoSEQ multiplex PCR; TCRdb's copy has only in-frame clones and lacks some. The sample carries about 130,000 clones, 65% to 90% recorded once. For this clone: The antigen remains undetermined. The DNA is omitted, as the CDR3 cannot be located on it reliably, and the CDR3 follows TCRdb's listing.

Nominally healthy donors were sampled, though unrecorded immune exposures were likely. This receptor was taken from a girl aged 2 to 9 in good health and CMV-seronegative. The sample comprised PBMCs.

The CDR3 is CASTSGSYNEQFF. The chain links TRBV19 to TRBJ2-1; the table names TRBD2, a call not compared with the DNA. The CDR3 is 13 residues long, ends included. CDR1 is LNHDA, CDR2 SQIVND, per germline (reference sequence).